This T cell receptor (beta chain) was documented in a study of vaccination and CD4 T cells after COVID-19. Study overall: Convalescent participants consisted of six males and four females, two being Hispanic. The cells in question were stimulated using overlapping spike peptides derived from SARS-CoV-2, HCoV-NL63, HCoV-OC43 and HCoV-229E. Whole-study results and caveats: Spike mono-reactivity was found in 304 of the 307 vaccine-specific clones identified in convalescent patients.

This clonotype has a handful of counts. What it binds is not known. Oncomine TCR Beta short-read sequencing was applied to DNA from cultured CD4+ T cells. Each CDR3 protein gets one entry after TCRdb re-called the PCR reads with MiXCR. The sample has around 26,000 distinct CDR3 sequences; over 60% are singletons. The V gene's germline CDR1 is DFQATT and CDR2 SNEGSKA (reference sequence). The CDR3 sequence is 13 residues long. Between the trimmed V and J ends, which lost 6 bases and 3 bases, there was a span of 13 bases. Treatment given: approximately nine-day PBMC culture with coronavirus spike peptide pools or control peptides (ViraFEST assay).

This TCR derives from a human donor who had recovered from COVID-19. The chain is built from TRBV20-1 and TRBJ2-3; D remains unclear. Sequencing was performed on CD4+ T cells from blood, cultured in vitro. Here the CDR3 reads CSASPSRTDTQYF. Written as DNA, the CDR3 is TGCAGTGCCTCCCCCTCTAGAACAGATACGCAGTATTTT.